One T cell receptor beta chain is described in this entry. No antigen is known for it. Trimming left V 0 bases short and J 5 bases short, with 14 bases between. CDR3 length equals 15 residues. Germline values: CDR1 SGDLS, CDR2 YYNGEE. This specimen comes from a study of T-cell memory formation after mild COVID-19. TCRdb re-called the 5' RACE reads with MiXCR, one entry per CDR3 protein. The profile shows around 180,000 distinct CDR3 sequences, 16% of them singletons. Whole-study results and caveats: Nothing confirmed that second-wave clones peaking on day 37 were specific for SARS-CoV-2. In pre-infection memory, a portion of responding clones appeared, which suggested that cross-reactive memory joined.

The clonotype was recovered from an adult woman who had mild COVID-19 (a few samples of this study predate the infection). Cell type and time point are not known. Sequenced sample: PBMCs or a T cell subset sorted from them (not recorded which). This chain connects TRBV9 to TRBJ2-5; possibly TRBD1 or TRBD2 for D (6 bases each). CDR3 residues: CASSVEGGLGETQYF. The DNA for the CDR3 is TGTGCCAGCAGCGTAGAGGGGGGCCTCGGGGAGACCCAGTACTTC.